The T cell receptor (beta chain) under discussion was sequenced for a study of blood T cells in healthy people across ages. Study-wide findings and caveats: Unsorted PBMCs prevented conclusive naive versus antigen-experienced comparison.

A second PCR, run for roughly 7 to 12 cycles, used a sample-barcoded 5' primer plus a J-beta primer mix. TCRdb called the 5' RACE reads again in MiXCR, with one record for every CDR3 protein. The data show approximately 730,000 distinct CDR3 sequences, around 46% seen once. The germline CDR1 and CDR2 sequences are LGHDT and YNNKEL (reference sequence). V gave up 0 bases and J gave up 8 bases, with 13 bases separating them. This CDR3 contains 15 residues. A word on this clonotype: No antigen is known for it.

Investigators took roughly 9.5 milliliters of peripheral blood from every donor. Sequenced input: blood. The V and J genes are TRBV3-1 and TRBJ1-4; D is perhaps TRBD1 (6 bases). The receptor was derived from a woman in her sixties or seventies in good health. CDR3 bases: TGTGCCAGCAGCCAAGATAGGGGGACGGTGGAAAAACTGTTTTTT. Protein product: CASSQDRGTVEKLFF.